This TCR beta chain was obtained from a study of blood T cells in healthy people across ages. Background on the study: Through template switching, about one barcoded beta molecule was captured per two T cells, as measured in model experiments.

The CDR3 has 13 residues. Losses at the gene ends were 1 base for V and 11 bases for J; bases not matched to a gene: 7. General study results and limits: Using unsorted PBMCs precluded a conclusive naive versus antigen-experienced comparison.

Regarding this clonotype: Its antigen is still unknown.

Through a sample-barcoded 5' primer and a J-beta primer mix, a second PCR was run for roughly 6 to 11 cycles. Each cDNA molecule received a tag from a template-switch adaptor that had 12 random nucleotides. From the 5' RACE reads, TCRdb called clonotypes with MiXCR, one entry per CDR3 protein. The table includes about 720,000 distinct CDR3 sequences, about 24% detected once. At least 6 micrograms of total RNA were extracted per sample. This chain uses TRBV12-3 or TRBV12-4 with TRBJ2-5, with 7 nucleotides matching TRBD2. What was sequenced was blood. The sequence came from a man in his 70s in good health. Written as DNA, the CDR3 is TGTGCCAGCAGTTTAGGGGGGGGTTTGGAGCAGTACTTC. Translating it yields CASSLGGGLEQYF.